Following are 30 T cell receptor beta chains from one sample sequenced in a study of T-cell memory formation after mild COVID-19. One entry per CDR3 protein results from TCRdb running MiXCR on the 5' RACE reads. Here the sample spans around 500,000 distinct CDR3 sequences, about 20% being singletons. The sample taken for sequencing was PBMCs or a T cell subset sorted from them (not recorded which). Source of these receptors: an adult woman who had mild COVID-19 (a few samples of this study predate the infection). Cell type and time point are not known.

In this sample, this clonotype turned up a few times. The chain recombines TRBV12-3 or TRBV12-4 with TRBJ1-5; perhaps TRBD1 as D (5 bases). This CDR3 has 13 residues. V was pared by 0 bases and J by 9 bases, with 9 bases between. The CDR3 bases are TGTGCCAGCAGTTTAGCGGGACGCCCGCCCCAGCATTTT. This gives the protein CASSLAGRPPQHF.

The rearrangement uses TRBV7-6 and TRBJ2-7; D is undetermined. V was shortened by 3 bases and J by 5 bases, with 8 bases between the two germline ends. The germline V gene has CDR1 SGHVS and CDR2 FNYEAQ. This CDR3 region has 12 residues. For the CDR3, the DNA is TGTGCCAGCAGCTTCGTGGTAAACGAGCAGTACTTC. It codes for CASSFVVNEQYF.

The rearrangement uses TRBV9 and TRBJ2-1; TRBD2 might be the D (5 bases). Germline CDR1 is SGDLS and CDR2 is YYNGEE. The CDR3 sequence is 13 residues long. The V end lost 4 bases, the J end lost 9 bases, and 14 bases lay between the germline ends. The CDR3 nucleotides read TGTGCCAGCAGCCTCACCGAGCGGAGTGAGCAGTTCTTC. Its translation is CASSLTERSEQFF.

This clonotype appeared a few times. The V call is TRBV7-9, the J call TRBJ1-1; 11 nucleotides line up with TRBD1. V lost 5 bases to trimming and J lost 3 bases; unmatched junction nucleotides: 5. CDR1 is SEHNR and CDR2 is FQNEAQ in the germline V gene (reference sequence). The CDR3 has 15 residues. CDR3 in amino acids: CASSGTGGKDTEAFF. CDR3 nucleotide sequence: TGTGCCAGCAGCGGGACAGGGGGGAAGGACACTGAAGCTTTCTTT.

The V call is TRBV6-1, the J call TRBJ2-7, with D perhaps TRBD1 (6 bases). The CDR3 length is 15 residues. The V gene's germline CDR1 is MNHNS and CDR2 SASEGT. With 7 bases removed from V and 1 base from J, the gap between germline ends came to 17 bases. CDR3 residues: CASTTTGTPSYEQYF. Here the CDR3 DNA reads TGTGCCAGCACCACTACAGGGACGCCTTCCTACGAGCAGTACTTC.

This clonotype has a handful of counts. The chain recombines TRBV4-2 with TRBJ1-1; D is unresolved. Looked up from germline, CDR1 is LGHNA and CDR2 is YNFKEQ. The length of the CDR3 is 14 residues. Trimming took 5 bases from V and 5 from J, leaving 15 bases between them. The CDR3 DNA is TGTGCCAGCAGCTACGCCACGGTGGGGACTGAAGCTTTCTTT. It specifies CASSYATVGTEAFF.

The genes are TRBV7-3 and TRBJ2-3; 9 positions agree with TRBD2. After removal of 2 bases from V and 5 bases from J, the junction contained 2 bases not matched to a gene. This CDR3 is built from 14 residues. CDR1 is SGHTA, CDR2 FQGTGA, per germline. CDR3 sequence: CASSLGAGGDTQYF. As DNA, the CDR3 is TGTGCCAGCAGCTTAGGAGCGGGAGGAGATACGCAGTATTTT.

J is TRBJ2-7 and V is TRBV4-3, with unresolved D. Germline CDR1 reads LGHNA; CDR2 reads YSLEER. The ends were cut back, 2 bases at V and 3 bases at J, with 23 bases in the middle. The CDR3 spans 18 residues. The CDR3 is CASSQNYYVGGRSYEQYF. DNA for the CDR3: TGCGCCAGCAGCCAAAATTATTATGTCGGCGGACGGAGCTACGAGCAGTACTTC.

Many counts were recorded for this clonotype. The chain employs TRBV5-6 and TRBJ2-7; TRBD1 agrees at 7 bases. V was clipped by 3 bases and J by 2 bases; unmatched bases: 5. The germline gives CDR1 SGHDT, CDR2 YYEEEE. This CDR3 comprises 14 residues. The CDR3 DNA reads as TGTGCCAGCAGCTCCCGCGGACAGGCCTACGAGCAGTACTTC. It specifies CASSSRGQAYEQYF.

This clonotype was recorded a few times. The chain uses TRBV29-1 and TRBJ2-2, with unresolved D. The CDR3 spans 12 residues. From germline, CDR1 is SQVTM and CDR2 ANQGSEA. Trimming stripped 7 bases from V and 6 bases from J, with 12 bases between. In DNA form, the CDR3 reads TGCAGCGCGCAGACCGTCCCCGGGGAGCTGTTTTTT. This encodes CSAQTVPGELFF.

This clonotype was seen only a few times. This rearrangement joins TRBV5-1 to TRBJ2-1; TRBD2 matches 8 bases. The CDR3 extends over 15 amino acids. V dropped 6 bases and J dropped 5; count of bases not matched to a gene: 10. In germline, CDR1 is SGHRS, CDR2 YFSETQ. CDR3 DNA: TGCGCCAGCACCCCCTTGGCGGGGGGAAACAATGAGCAGTTCTTC. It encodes CASTPLAGGNNEQFF. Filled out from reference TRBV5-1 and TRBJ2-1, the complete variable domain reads KAGVTQTPRYLIKTRGQQVTLSCSPISGHRSVSWYQQTPGQGLQFLFEYFSETQRNKGNFPGRFSGRQFSNSRSEMNVSTLELGDSALYLCASTPLAGGNNEQFFGPGTRLTVL.

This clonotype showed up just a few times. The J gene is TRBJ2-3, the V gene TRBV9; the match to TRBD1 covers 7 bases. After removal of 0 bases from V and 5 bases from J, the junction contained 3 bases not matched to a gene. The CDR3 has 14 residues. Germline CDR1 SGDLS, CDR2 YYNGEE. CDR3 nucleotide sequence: TGTGCCAGCAGCGTAGCGGGACAGAGAGATACGCAGTATTTT. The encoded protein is CASSVAGQRDTQYF.

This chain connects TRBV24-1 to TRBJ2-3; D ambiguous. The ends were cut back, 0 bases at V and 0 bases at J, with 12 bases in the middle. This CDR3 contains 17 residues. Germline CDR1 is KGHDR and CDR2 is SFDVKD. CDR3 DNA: TGTGCCACCAGTGATTTGCCCACGGTGGCTAGCACAGATACGCAGTATTTT. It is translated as CATSDLPTVASTDTQYF.

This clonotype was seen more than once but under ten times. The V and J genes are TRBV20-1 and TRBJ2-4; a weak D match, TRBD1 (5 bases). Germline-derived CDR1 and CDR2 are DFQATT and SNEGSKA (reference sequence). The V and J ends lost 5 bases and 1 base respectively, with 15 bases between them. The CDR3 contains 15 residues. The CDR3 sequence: CSAVAGFGAKNIQYF. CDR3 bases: TGCAGTGCTGTAGCAGGGTTTGGGGCCAAAAACATTCAGTACTTC.

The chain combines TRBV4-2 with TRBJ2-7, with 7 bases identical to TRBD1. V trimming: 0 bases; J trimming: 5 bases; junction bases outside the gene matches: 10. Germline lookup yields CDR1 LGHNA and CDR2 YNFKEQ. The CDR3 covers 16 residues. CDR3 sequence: CASSQDYRGQRNEQYF. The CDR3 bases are TGTGCCAGCAGCCAAGACTACAGGGGACAGAGGAACGAGCAGTACTTC.

For the CDR3, the DNA is TGTGCCAGCAGCTTAGTCCAGAACGGCGGCTACACCTTC. Protein product: CASSLVQNGGYTF. This rearrangement joins TRBV7-9 to TRBJ1-2; no clear D. The CDR3 contains 13 residues. Germline V gene lookup returns CDR1 SEHNR and CDR2 FQNEAQ (reference sequence). The V gene lost 1 base and the J gene lost 8 bases, with 11 bases spanning the gap.

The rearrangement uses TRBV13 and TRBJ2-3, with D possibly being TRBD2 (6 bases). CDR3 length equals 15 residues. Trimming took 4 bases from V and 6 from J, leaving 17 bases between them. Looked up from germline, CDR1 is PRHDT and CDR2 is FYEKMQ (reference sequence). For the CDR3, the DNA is TGTGCCAGCAGCTCTGGGGGGATGGTTTTGGATACGCAGTATTTT. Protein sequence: CASSSGGMVLDTQYF.

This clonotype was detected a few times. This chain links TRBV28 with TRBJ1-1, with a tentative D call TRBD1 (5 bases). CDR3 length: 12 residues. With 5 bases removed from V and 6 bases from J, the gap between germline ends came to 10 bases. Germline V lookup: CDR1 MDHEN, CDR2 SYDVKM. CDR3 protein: CASSPLGAEAFF. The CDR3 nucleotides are TGTGCCAGCAGTCCCTTAGGGGCTGAAGCTTTCTTT. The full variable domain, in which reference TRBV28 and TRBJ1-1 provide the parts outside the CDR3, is DVKVTQSSRYLVKRTGEKVFLECVQDMDHENMFWYRQDPGLGLRLIYFSYDVKMKEKGDIPEGYSVSREKKERFSLILESASTNQTSMYLCASSPLGAEAFFGQGTRLTVV.

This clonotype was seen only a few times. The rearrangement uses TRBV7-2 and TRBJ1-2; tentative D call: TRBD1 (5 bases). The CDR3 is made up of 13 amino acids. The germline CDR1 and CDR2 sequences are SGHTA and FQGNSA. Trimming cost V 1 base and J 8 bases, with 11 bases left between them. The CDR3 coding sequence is TGTGCCAGCAGCTTAGGGGACTTTGTAGGCTACACCTTC. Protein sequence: CASSLGDFVGYTF. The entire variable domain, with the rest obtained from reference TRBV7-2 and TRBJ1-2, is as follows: GAGVSQSPSNKVTEKGKDVELRCDPISGHTALYWYRQSLGQGLEFLIYFQGNSAPDKSGLPSDRFSAERTGGSVSTLTIQRTQQEDSAVYLCASSLGDFVGYTFGSGTRLTVV.

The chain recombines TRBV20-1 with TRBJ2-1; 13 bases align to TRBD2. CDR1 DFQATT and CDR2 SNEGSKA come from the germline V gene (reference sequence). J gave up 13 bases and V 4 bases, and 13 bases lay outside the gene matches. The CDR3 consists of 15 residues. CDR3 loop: CSATHPTSGGAQQFF. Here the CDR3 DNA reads TGCAGTGCTACTCATCCAACTAGCGGGGGGGCCCAACAGTTCTTC.

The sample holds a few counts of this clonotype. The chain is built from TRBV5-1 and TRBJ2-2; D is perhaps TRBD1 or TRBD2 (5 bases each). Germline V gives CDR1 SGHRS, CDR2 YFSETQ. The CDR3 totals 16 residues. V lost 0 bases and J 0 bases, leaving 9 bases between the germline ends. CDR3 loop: CASSLGSGPNTGELFF. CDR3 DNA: TGCGCCAGCAGCTTGGGGTCGGGGCCGAACACCGGGGAGCTGTTTTTT.

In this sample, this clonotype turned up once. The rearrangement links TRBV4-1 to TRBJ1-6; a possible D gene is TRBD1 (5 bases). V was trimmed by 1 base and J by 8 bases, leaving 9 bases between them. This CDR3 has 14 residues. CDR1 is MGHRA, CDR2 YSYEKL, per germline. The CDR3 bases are TGCGCCAGCAGCCAAGCCCTGGGGGATTCACCCCTCCACTTT. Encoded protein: CASSQALGDSPLHF.

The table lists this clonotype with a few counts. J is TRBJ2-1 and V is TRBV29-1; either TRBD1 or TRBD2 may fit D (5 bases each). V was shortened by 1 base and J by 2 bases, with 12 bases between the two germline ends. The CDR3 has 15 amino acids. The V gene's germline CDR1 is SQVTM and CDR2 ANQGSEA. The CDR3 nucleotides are TGCAGCGTTGAAGCGGGGCAGCAAACCTACAATGAGCAGTTCTTC. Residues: CSVEAGQQTYNEQFF.

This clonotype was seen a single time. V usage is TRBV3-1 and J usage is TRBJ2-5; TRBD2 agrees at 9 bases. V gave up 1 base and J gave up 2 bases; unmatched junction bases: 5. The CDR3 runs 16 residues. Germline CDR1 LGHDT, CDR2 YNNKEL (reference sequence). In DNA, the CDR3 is TGTGCCAGCAGCCAAGGTTCTAGCGGGGCGCAAGAGACCCAGTACTTC. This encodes CASSQGSSGAQETQYF.

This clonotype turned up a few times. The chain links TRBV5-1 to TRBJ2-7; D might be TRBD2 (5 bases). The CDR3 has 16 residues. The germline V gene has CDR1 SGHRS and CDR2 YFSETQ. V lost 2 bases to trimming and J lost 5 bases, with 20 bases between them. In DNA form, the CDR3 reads TGCGCCAGCAGCTTAAACGGTGCGCTTGACTACAACGAGCAGTACTTC. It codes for CASSLNGALDYNEQYF. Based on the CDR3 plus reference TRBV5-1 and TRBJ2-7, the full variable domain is KAGVTQTPRYLIKTRGQQVTLSCSPISGHRSVSWYQQTPGQGLQFLFEYFSETQRNKGNFPGRFSGRQFSNSRSEMNVSTLELGDSALYLCASSLNGALDYNEQYFGPGTRLTVT.

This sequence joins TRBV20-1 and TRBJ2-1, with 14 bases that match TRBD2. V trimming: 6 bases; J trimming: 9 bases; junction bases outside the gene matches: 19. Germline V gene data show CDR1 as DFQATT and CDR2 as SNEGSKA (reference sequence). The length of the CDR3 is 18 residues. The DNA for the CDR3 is TGCAGTGCCCATGACGCTTATGGGACTAGCGGGAGCTACGGTGAGCAGTTCTTC. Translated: CSAHDAYGTSGSYGEQFF.

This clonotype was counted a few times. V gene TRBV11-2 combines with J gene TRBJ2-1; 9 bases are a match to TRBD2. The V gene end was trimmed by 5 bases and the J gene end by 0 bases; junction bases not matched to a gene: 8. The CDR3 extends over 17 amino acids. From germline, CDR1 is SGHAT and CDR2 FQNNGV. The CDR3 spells CASSPVAGGSSYNEQFF. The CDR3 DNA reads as TGTGCCAGCAGCCCCGTCGCGGGGGGGAGCTCCTACAATGAGCAGTTCTTC. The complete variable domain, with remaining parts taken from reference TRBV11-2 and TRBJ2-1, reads EAGVAQSPRYKIIEKRQSVAFWCNPISGHATLYWYQQILGQGPKLLIQFQNNGVVDDSQLPKDRFSAERLKGVDSTLKIQPAKLEDSAVYLCASSPVAGGSSYNEQFFGPGTRLTVL.

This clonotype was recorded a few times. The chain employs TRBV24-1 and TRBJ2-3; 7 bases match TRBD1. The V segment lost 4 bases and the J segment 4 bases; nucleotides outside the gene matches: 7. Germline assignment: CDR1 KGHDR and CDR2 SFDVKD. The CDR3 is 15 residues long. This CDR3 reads CATSESGTVSDTQYF. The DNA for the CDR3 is TGTGCCACCAGTGAATCCGGGACAGTCTCAGATACGCAGTATTTT.

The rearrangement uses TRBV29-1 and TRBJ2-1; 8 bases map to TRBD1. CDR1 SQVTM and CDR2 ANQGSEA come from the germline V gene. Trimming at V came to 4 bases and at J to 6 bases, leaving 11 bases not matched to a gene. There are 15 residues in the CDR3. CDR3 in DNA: TGCAGCGTTGGATACCGGGACAGGCCAACCAATGAGCAGTTCTTC. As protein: CSVGYRDRPTNEQFF.

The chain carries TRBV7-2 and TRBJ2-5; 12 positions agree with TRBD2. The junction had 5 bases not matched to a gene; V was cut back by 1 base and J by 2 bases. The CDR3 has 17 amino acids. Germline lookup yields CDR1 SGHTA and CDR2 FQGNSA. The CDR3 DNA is TGTGCCAGCAGCTTAGTCGGGGGGACTAGCGGGCAAGAGACCCAGTACTTC. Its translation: CASSLVGGTSGQETQYF.